This TCR beta chain comes out of a study of graft-versus-host responses after intestinal transplantation. The wider study: Recipients had multivisceral, liver-intestinal, or isolated intestinal transplants. Every recipient had anti-thymocyte globulin induction and around 3 years of tacrolimus plus steroids.

This CDR3 is built from 16 residues. Trimming stripped 5 bases from V and 0 bases from J, with 14 bases between. Germline CDR1 LNHDA, CDR2 SQIVND (reference sequence). The protocol was immunoSEQ multiplex PCR, while the TCRdb copy is restricted to in-frame clones and leaves out a portion. The sample contains approximately 20,000 clones, approximately 92% of which appear only once. The sequencing here drew on PBMCs, taken roughly 260 days after intestinal transplant. This TCR came from a human patient who received an intestinal transplant, so some T cells may come from the graft donor. The chain joins TRBV19 to TRBJ1-5; D uncertain. The CDR3 loop reads CASSPREGSSNQPQHF. The CDR3 DNA follows: TGTGCCAGTAGTCCTCGTGAAGGGAGTAGCAATCAGCCCCAGCATTTT.